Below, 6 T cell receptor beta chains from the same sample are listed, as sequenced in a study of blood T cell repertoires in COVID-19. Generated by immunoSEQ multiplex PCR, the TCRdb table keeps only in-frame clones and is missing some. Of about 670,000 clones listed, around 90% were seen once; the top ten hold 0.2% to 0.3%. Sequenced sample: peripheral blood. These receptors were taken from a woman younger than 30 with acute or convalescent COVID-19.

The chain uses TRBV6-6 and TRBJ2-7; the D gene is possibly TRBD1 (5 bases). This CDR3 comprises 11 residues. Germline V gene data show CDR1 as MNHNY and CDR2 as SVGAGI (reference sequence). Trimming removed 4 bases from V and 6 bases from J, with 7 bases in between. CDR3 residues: CASSSGPEQYF. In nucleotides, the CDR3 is TGTGCCAGCAGTTCAGGGCCCGAGCAGTACTTC.

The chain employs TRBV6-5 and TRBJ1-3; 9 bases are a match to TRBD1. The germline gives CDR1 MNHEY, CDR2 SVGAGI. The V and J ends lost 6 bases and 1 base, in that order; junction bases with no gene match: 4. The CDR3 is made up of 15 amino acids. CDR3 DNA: TGTGCCAGCAGAGGAGGACAGGGGTCTGGAAACACCATATATTTT. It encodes CASRGGQGSGNTIYF.

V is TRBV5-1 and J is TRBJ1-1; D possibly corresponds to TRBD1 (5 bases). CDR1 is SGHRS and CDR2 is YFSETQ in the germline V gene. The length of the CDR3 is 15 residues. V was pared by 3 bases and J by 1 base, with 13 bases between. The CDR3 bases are TGCGCCAGCAGCTCCCTAGGGGTGGGGAACACTGAAGCTTTCTTT. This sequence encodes CASSSLGVGNTEAFF.

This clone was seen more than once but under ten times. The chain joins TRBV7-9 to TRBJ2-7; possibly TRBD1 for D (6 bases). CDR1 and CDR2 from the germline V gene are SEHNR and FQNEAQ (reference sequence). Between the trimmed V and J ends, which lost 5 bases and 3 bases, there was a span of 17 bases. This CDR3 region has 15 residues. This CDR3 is CASSQIQGIGYEQYF. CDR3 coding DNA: TGTGCCAGCAGCCAAATACAGGGAATTGGCTACGAGCAGTACTTC.

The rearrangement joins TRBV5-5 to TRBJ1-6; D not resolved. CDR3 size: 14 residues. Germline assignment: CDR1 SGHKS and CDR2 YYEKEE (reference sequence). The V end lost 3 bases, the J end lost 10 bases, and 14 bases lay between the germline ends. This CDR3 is CASSSPLGGSPLHF. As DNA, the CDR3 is TGTGCCAGCAGCTCCCCGTTGGGCGGGTCACCCCTCCACTTT.

CDR3 DNA: TGTGCCAGCAGCCCTCGTCGAAGGACTAGCGGGGGGGCTGGCGAGCAGTACTTC. Its translation: CASSPRRRTSGGAGEQYF. V is TRBV28 and J is TRBJ2-7; 15 bases line up with TRBD2. The CDR3 has 18 residues. CDR1 MDHEN and CDR2 SYDVKM come from the germline V gene. Trimming at V came to 6 bases and at J to 6 bases, leaving 15 bases not matched to a gene.